This TCR beta chain was retrieved from a study of a mutant IDH1 vaccine in newly diagnosed glioma. Study-level background: Sex distribution of treated patients was roughly 60% male and approximately 38% female; mean age was around 40 years. Before enrollment, patients got radiotherapy alone, temozolomide alone, or mostly the combination. General observations from the study: Pseudoprogression apparently lacked any relation to changes in top peripheral T cell clonotypes.

Germline V gives CDR1 SQVTM, CDR2 ANQGSEA. J gave up 9 bases and V 6 bases, and 9 bases lay outside the gene matches. This CDR3 has 12 amino acids. About this clone: No antigen is known for it.

The sample's time point: baseline, week 1 (first vaccination visit). Treatment specified: pre-vaccination baseline after standard-of-care therapy. Measured with immunoSEQ multiplex PCR; TCRdb has only the in-frame clones, and not every one. This table holds tens of thousands of clones, over 75% found once. The source was PBMCs, collected from a glioma patient treated with radiotherapy, temozolomide or both. The TCR was taken from a man aged 40-55 years with glioma. Some clones in this sample may be carry-over from other donors' samples. The J gene is TRBJ1-2, the V gene TRBV29-1; 8 nucleotides agree with TRBD1. CDR3 protein: CSVERQGKSYTF. DNA of the CDR3: TGCAGCGTGGAAAGACAGGGGAAGAGCTACACCTTC.